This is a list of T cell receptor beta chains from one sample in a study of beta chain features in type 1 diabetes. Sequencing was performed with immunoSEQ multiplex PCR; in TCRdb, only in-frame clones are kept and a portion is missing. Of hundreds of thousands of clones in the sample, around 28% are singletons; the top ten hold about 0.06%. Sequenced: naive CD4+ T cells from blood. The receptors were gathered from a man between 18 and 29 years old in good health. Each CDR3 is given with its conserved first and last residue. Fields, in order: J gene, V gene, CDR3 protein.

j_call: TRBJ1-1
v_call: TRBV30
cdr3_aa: CAWTLGDVLAFF

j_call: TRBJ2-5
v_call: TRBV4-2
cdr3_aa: CASSQEGYSETQYF

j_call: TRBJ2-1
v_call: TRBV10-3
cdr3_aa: CAISDWTSGYNEQFF

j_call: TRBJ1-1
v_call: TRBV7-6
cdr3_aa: CASLGGQDQAFF

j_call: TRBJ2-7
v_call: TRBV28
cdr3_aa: CASSDPHHYEQYF

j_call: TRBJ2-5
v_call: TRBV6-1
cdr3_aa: CASSEGNRGQETQYF

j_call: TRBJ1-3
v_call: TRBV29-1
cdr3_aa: CSAGTPLSGNTIYF

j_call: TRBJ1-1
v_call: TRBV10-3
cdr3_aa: CAISDTGEAFF

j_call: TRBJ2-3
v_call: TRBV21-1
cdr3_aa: CASSKEGLDTQYF

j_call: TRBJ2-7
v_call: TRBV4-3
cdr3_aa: CASSQETEGLVTYEQYF

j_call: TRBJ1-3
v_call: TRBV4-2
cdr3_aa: CASSQDSSTGNTIYF

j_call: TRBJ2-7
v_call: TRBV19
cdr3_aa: CASSIRAGNYEQYF

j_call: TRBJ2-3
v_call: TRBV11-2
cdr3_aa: CASTPSRGTDTQYF

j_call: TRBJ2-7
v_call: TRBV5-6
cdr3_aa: CASRSNRGSIYEQYF

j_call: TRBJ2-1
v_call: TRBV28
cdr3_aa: CASSLLLSNEQFF

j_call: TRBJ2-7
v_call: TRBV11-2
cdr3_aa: CASSLDQLRVAGAYEQYF

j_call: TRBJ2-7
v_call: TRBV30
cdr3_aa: CAWSENRPYEQYF

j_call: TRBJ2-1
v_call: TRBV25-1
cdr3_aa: CASSEYRSYNEQFF

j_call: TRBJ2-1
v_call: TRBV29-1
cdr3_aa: CSVEEGRGSSYNEQFF

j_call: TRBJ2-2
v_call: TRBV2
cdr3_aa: CASRQGLNTGELFF

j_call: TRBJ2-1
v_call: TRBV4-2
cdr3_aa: CASSQVFLNSDNEQFF

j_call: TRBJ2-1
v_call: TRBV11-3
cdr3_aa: CASSLGAAGDYNEQFF

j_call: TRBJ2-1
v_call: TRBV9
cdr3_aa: CASSSQAVSNEQFF

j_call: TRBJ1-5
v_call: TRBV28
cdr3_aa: CASSGDSYQPQHF

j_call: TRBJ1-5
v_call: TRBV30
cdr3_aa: CAWKGGTNQPQHF

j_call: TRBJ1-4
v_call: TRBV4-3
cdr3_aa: CASSHDRGRFNEKLFF

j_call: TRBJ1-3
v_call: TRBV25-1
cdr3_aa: CASSESGNGNTIYF

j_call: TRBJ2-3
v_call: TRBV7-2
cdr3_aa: CASSLLSLGTDTQYF

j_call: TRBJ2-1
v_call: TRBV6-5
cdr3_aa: CASRRSSYNEQFF

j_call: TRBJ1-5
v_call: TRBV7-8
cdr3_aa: CASSSAAGPQHF

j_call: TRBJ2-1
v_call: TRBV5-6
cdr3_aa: CASSLRRVSYNEQFF

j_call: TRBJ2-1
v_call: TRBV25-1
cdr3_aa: CASSERGSGFYNEQFF

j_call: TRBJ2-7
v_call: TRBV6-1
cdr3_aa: CASSRKRERTYEQYF

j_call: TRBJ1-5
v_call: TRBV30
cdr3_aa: CAWSSTPGQSNQPQHF

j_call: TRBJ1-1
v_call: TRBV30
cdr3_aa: CAGTTVGRTEAFF

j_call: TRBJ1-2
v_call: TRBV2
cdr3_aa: CASMRAKDGYTF

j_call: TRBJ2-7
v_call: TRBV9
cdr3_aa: CASSATGTGIYEQYF

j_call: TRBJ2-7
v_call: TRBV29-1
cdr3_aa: CSVYSGTVRPEQYF

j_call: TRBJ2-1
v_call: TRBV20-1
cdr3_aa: CSARDNEQFF

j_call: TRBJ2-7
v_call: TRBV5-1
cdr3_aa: CASSLEGRNEQYF

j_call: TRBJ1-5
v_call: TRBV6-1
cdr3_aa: CASSSTGNQPQHF

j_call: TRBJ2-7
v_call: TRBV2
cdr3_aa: CASSEGSRYEQYF

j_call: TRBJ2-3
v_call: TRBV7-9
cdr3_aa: CASRRPQAF

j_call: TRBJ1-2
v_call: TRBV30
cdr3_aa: CAWIKPLRYTF

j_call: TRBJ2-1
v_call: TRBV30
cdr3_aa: CAWSVPGRDRNEQFF

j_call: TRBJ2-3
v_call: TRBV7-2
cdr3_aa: CASSLGIVTDTQYF

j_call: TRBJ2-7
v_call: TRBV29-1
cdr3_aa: CSAGQGGYEQYF

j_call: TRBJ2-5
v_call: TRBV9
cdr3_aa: CASSVGSGPETQYF

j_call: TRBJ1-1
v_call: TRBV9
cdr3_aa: CASSAGGSHTEAFF

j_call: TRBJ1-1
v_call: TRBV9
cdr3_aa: CASSVPSVNTEAFF

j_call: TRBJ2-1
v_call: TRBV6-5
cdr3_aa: CASTGWGGDNEQFF

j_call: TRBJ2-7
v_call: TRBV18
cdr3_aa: CASSLTGGYEQYF

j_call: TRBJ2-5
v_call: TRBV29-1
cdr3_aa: CSVELLSETQYF

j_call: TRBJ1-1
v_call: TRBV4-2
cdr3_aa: CASSQVGEANTEAFF